The 11 T cell receptor beta chains given below trace back to one sample, sequenced in a study of vaccination effects on CD4 cells after COVID-19. Clones were read by immunoSEQ multiplex PCR, and TCRdb kept only the in-frame ones, dropping some. Of some 26,000 clones listed, less than 75% were seen once; the top ten hold around 10%. Culture proceeded for approximately 9 days, and CD4+ T cells were then isolated. These receptors' targets are unknown. The source material was CD4+ T cells from PBMCs cultured without peptide, sampled before COVID-19 vaccination. Every receptor here comes from a human donor who received a COVID-19 vaccine.

V and J are TRBV6-2 or TRBV6-3 and TRBJ2-3; unclear D gene. The germline V gene encodes CDR1 MNHEY and CDR2 SVGEGT. Trimming took 2 bases from V and 8 from J, leaving 11 bases between them. The CDR3 has 13 residues. The CDR3: CASSYESGTTQYF. In DNA, the CDR3 is TGTGCCAGCAGTTACGAGAGTGGTACTACGCAGTATTTT.

The chain has TRBV28 and TRBJ1-5; no clear D. Germline V gene data show CDR1 as MDHEN and CDR2 as SYDVKM. The V end was cut by 5 bases, the J end by 7 bases, with 12 bases between. The length of the CDR3 is 13 residues. DNA of the CDR3: TGTGCCAGCAGTCCCTCACGTTTCCAGCCCCAGCATTTT. Protein: CASSPSRFQPQHF.

The chain links TRBV18 to TRBJ1-2; D gene unclear. The CDR3 runs 14 residues. V was pared by 1 base and J by 0 bases, with 6 bases between. Germline CDR1 reads KGHSH; CDR2 reads LQKENI. The CDR3 coding sequence is TGTGCCAGCTCACCACGGGGAGCTAACTATGGCTACACCTTC. It codes for CASSPRGANYGYTF.

The V gene is TRBV24-1, the J gene TRBJ1-5, with a possible D match to TRBD1 (6 bases). From germline, CDR1 is KGHDR and CDR2 SFDVKD. The CDR3 loop spans 14 amino acids. The germline V and J ends were trimmed by 12 bases and 0 bases, with 14 bases remaining between them. The CDR3 spells CAVQGTTSNQPQHF. The CDR3 region has the DNA TGTGCCGTTCAGGGGACGACTAGCAATCAGCCCCAGCATTTT.

This clone has only one observation. The chain is built from TRBV5-1 and TRBJ2-7; maybe TRBD2 (6 bases). V lost 0 bases and J lost 6, with 10 bases in between. Germline CDR1 SGHRS, CDR2 YFSETQ. CDR3 size: 13 residues. DNA for the CDR3: TGCGCCAGCAGCTTGGCCGGGAGCTCCGAGCAGTACTTC. Translating gives CASSLAGSSEQYF.

This clone was found a few times. This chain links TRBV11-2 with TRBJ2-5; the D call may be TRBD1 or TRBD2 (6 bases each). V was pared by 2 bases and J by 7 bases, with 17 bases between. The V gene's germline CDR1 is SGHAT and CDR2 FQNNGV. The CDR3 is made up of 15 amino acids. CDR3 amino acids: CASSLFPGGGGTQYF. CDR3 sequence (DNA): TGTGCCAGCAGCTTATTCCCAGGTGGAGGGGGGACCCAGTACTTC.

The V and J genes are TRBV6-6 and TRBJ1-6, with TRBD1 matching over 7 bases. The J segment lost 7 bases and the V segment lost 6 bases, leaving 9 bases of the junction unmatched. There are 15 residues in the CDR3. Germline CDR1 is MNHNY and CDR2 is SVGAGI (reference sequence). The CDR3 here is CASSEGARSNSPLHF. CDR3 coding DNA: TGTGCCAGCAGCGAGGGGGCCCGATCGAATTCACCCCTCCACTTT.

The rearrangement uses TRBV6-5 and TRBJ2-5; 8 nucleotides line up with TRBD1. CDR1 MNHEY and CDR2 SVGAGI come from the germline V gene. The CDR3 is 15 residues long. V was clipped by 0 bases and J by 7 bases; unmatched bases: 7. CDR3 protein: CASSYSIGQGRTQYF. The CDR3 bases are TGTGCCAGCAGTTACTCGATAGGACAGGGAAGGACCCAGTACTTC.

The rearrangement joins TRBV19 to TRBJ2-3; D not resolved. The CDR3 extends over 15 amino acids. Per the germline V gene, CDR1 is LNHDA and CDR2 is SQIVND (reference sequence). Trimming removed 7 bases at V and 3 bases at J, with 17 bases between. CDR3 sequence (DNA): TGTGCCAGTACCCCCTCGGGTTCTCCTACAGATACGCAGTATTTT. Protein sequence: CASTPSGSPTDTQYF.

This clone was picked up one time. The chain uses TRBV10-3 and TRBJ1-2; D is perhaps TRBD1 (6 bases). CDR3 length equals 14 residues. Per germline, CDR1 ENHRY and CDR2 SYGVKD. V lost 5 bases, J lost 8 bases, and 18 bases lay in between. The chain's CDR3 is CAISPAGQSAGYTF. The CDR3 coding sequence is TGTGCCATCAGTCCCGCCGGACAGTCGGCCGGCTACACCTTC.

J is TRBJ2-1 and V is TRBV18, with 14 nucleotides matching TRBD2. The trim removed 4 bases at V and 1 base at J, leaving 3 bases unmatched. This CDR3 has 17 amino acids. CDR1 KGHSH and CDR2 LQKENI come from the germline V gene. Here the CDR3 DNA reads TGTGCCAGCTCACGACTAGCGGGGGGGCCGTCCTACAATGAGCAGTTCTTC. It encodes CASSRLAGGPSYNEQFF.